The clone carrying this T cell receptor beta chain turned up a few times. Its cognate antigen is unknown. CDR1 and CDR2 (germline): SGHTA, FQGNSA. V was shortened by 5 bases and J by 1 base, with 11 bases between the two germline ends. This CDR3 region has 14 residues. The study recruited healthy Caucasian donors from Russia who were aged about 6 to 95. PCR was performed a second time for about 6 to 12 cycles using a sample-barcoded 5' primer and a J-beta primer mix. Each of the samples gave a minimum of 2.5 million paired-end reads that contained CDR3. TCRdb ran MiXCR on the 5' RACE reads and lists one entry per CDR3 protein. The table includes 850,000 to 1,000,000 distinct CDR3 sequences, around 49% detected once. These data originate in a study of blood T cells in healthy people across ages. The study, taken as a whole, reports: Higher diversity and more naive CD4+ cells were features of long-lived donors, compared to aged donors.

The rearrangement uses TRBV7-2 and TRBJ2-5; D is undetermined. The sequence was obtained from a man aged 30 to 39 in good health. Sequenced material: blood. The CDR3 sequence is CASSARMIQETQYF. The CDR3 DNA is TGTGCCAGCAGCGCCCGAATGATCCAAGAGACCCAGTACTTC.